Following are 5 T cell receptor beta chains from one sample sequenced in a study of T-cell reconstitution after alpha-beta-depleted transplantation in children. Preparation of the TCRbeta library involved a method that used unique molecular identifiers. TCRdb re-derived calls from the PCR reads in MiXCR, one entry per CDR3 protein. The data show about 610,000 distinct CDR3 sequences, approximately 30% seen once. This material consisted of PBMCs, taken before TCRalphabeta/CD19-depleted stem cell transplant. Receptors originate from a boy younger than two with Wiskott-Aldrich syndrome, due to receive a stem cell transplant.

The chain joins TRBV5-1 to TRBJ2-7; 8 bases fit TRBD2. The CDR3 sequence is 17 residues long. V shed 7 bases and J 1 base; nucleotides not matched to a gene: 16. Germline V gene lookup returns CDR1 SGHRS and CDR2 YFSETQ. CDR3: CASYNGAAERESYEQYF. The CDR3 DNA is TGCGCCAGCTATAATGGGGCCGCGGAGCGGGAGTCCTACGAGCAGTACTTC.

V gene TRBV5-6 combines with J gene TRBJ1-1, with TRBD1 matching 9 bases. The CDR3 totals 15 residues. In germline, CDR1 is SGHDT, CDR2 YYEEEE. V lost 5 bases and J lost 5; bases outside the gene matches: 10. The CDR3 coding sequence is TGTGCCAGCAGTGCCGGGGACAGGGCTTATACTGAAGCTTTCTTT. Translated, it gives CASSAGDRAYTEAFF.

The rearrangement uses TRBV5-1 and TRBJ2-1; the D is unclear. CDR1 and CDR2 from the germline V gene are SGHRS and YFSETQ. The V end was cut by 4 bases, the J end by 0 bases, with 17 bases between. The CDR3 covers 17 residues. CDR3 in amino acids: CASSKRSRSSSYNEQFF. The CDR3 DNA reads TGCGCCAGCAGCAAAAGGTCGCGATCGAGCTCCTACAATGAGCAGTTCTTC.

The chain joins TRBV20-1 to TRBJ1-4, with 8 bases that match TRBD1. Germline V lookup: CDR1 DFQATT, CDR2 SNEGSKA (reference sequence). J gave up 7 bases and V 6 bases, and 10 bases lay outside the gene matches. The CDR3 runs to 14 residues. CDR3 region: CSAWDRLVFEKLFF. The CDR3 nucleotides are TGCAGTGCATGGGACAGGCTGGTGTTTGAAAAACTGTTTTTT.

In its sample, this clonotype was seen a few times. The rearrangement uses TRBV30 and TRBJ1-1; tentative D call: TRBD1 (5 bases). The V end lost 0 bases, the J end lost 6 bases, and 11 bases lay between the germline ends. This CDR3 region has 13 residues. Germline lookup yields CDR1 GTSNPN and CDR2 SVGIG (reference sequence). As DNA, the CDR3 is TGTGCCTGGAGTGTGCGGGGCGGCGCTGAAGCTTTCTTT. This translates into CAWSVRGGAEAFF.